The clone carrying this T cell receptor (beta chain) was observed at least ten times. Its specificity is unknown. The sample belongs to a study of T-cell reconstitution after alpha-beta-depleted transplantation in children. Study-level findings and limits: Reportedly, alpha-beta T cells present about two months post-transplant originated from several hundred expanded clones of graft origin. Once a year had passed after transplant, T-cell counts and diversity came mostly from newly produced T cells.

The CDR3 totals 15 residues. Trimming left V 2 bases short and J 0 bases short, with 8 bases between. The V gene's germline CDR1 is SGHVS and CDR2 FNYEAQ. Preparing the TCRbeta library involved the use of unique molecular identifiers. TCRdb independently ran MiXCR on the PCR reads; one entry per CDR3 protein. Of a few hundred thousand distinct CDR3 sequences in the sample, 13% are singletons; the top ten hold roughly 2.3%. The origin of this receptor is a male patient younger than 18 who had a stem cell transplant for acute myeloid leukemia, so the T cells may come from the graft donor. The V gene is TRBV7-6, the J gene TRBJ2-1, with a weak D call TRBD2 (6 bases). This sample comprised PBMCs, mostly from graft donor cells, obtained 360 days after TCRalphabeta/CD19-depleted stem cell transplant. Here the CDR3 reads CASSLTSSSYNEQFF. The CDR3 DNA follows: TGTGCCAGCAGCTTAACTAGCAGCTCCTACAATGAGCAGTTCTTC.